These T cell receptor beta chains were read from a single sample in a study of T cells in Graves' hyperthyroidism and ophthalmopathy. TCRdb re-called the multiplex PCR reads through MiXCR, storing one row per CDR3 protein. The top ten clones hold approximately 35% of a sample with a few hundred thousand distinct CDR3 sequences, roughly an eighth of them seen once. Sequenced sample: blood. Every receptor here comes from a woman aged 40 to 55 with Graves' ophthalmopathy. The CDR3 runs from the conserved cysteine through the conserved F or W. A D gene is named only where the DNA matches it firmly. Part of the rows lack a size; the others show once, few, many or a class for expanded clones.

TGCAGCGTTGGGGGACAGGGATGGTTATATGGCTACACCTTC	CSVGGQGWLYGYTF	TRBV29-1	TRBJ1-2	many	TRBD1
TGCAGCGTTGAAGGCGGGAGGGCCCTTTTCGGAGAGACCCAGTACTTC	CSVEGGRALFGETQYF	TRBV29-1	TRBJ2-5	many	TRBD2
TGTGCCAGCAGTGTCCTAAGGGGGGGAAAACTGTTTTTT	CASSVLRGGKLFF	TRBV25-1	TRBJ1-4	few	NA
TGTGCCAGTAGTTCCCAGGGGGGCTCTGGCACTGAAGCTTTCTTT	CASSSQGGSGTEAFF	TRBV19	TRBJ1-1	many	TRBD1
TGTGCCACCAGCCGGGACAGCTCCAATCAGCCCCAGCATTTT	CATSRDSSNQPQHF	TRBV24-1	TRBJ1-5	few	TRBD1
TGTGCCAGTAGTCCCCGGGACGGCTGGGGTGAAAAACTGTTTTTT	CASSPRDGWGEKLFF	TRBV19	TRBJ1-4	many	NA
TGTGCCAGCAAGAAGGGACTAGTCGGATTCTACAATGAGCAGTTCTTC	CASKKGLVGFYNEQFF	TRBV11-2	TRBJ2-1	many	TRBD2
TGTGCCAGCAGTTTAGTAAAGGTTGGCTACACCTTC	CASSLVKVGYTF	TRBV12-3/TRBV12-4	TRBJ1-2	many	NA
TGTGCCAGCAGTTGGGCCAGGGGCCCCAATCAGCCCCAGCATTTT	CASSWARGPNQPQHF	TRBV28	TRBJ1-5	few	NA
TGTGCCAGCAGCCAATTTGTAAACTCTGGAAACACCATATATTTT	CASSQFVNSGNTIYF	TRBV3-1	TRBJ1-3	NA	NA
TGTGCCAGCAGCATCGACAGGGGAATGAGGAATTCACCCCTCCACTTT	CASSIDRGMRNSPLHF	TRBV5-6	TRBJ1-6	NA	TRBD1
TGTGCCAGCAGTTTCTTCGGGGATCCCAGCTCCTACAATGAGCAGTTCTTC	CASSFFGDPSSYNEQFF	TRBV12-3/TRBV12-4	TRBJ2-1	many	NA
TGTGCCAGCAGCCAGGTCAGGGGACCCTACGAGCAGTACTTC	CASSQVRGPYEQYF	TRBV3-1	TRBJ2-7	NA	NA
TGTGCCAGCAAGACCGGGACAGGGCGAGCCAACGAGCAGTACTTC	CASKTGTGRANEQYF	TRBV25-1	TRBJ2-7	many	TRBD1
TGTGCCAGCAGCTTGGTACAGGGGGGGAACTATGGCTACACCTTC	CASSLVQGGNYGYTF	TRBV5-6	TRBJ1-2	few	TRBD1
TGTGCCAGCAGTGATCAGGGAGCTTTCTTT	CASSDQGAFF	TRBV6-1	TRBJ1-1	many	NA
TGTGCCAGCAGGTCCACAGGGGGATCGGGTGAGCAGTACTTC	CASRSTGGSGEQYF	TRBV12-3/TRBV12-4	TRBJ2-7	many	TRBD1
TGCAGTGCTCCGAGAGGGGCAGGCGGACAAGAGACCCAGTACTTC	CSAPRGAGGQETQYF	TRBV20-1	TRBJ2-5	few	NA
TGTGCCAGCAGCCTTAGGGGGACAGTGAACACTGAAGCTTTCTTT	CASSLRGTVNTEAFF	TRBV11-2	TRBJ1-1	many	TRBD1
TGCAGTGCTAGAACCCGGGACAGTTGGACCGGGGAGCTGTTTTTT	CSARTRDSWTGELFF	TRBV20-1	TRBJ2-2	NA	TRBD1
TGTGCCAGCAGTAAAACTAGCGGGACCGACGTCATCTCCGGGGAGCTGTTTTTT	CASSKTSGTDVISGELFF	TRBV6-1	TRBJ2-2	many	TRBD2
TGTGCCACCAGCAGAGATAAGGTTAGAAGGAATGAGCAGTTCTTC	CATSRDKVRRNEQFF	TRBV15	TRBJ2-1	many	NA
TGTGCCAGCAGCTTGGGAGGGTCACAAAATTCACCCCTCCACTTT	CASSLGGSQNSPLHF	TRBV5-5	TRBJ1-6	NA	NA
TGCGCCAGCACCGAAACCGGGACTTACTACAATGAGCAGTTCTTC	CASTETGTYYNEQFF	TRBV5-1	TRBJ2-1	NA	NA
TGTGCCAGCAGTTTTGATGTAGGCGGGACGAACACTGAAGCTTTCTTT	CASSFDVGGTNTEAFF	TRBV28	TRBJ1-1	many	NA
TGCAGTGCTAGCTTAGGCCAGGGTACCGCTGAAGCTTTCTTT	CSASLGQGTAEAFF	TRBV20-1	TRBJ1-1	NA	NA
TGTGCCAGTAGTATTCCCTGGAGAAACACCGGGGAGCTGTTTTTT	CASSIPWRNTGELFF	TRBV19	TRBJ2-2	NA	NA
TGCAGTGCTAGAGCTAGCTCAGATACGCAGTATTTT	CSARASSDTQYF	TRBV20-1	TRBJ2-3	NA	NA
TGCAGCGTGGGACAACCCTACGAGCAGTACTTC	CSVGQPYEQYF	TRBV29-1	TRBJ2-7	NA	NA
TGTGCCAGCAGTTTATTCTCGGGGAAACAGCCCCAGCATTTT	CASSLFSGKQPQHF	TRBV12-3/TRBV12-4	TRBJ1-5	many	NA
TGTGCCAGCAGCTTTAGGTTACAGGGTAATCCCTCATTTCGGTACGAGCAGCACTTC	CASSFRLQGNPSFRYEQHF	TRBV5-5	TRBJ2-7	few	NA
TGTGCCAGCAGCGTAGGCATAGGGGGCTATGGCTACACCTTC	CASSVGIGGYGYTF	TRBV9	TRBJ1-2	few	NA
TGTGCCAGCAGTTTAACTCGGGACCCAGGGATCTCCTACGAGCAGTACTTC	CASSLTRDPGISYEQYF	TRBV27	TRBJ2-7	many	NA
TGTGCCAGCAGTGGGACAGATCCTAATCAGCCCCAGCATTTT	CASSGTDPNQPQHF	TRBV2	TRBJ1-5	many	NA
TGTGCCAGCAGCCAAGATGTCCAGGGGCAATCCACAGATACGCAGTATTTT	CASSQDVQGQSTDTQYF	TRBV4-2	TRBJ2-3	few	NA
TGTGCCAGCTCGGGATGGAGGGGACAGGACTATGGCTACACCTTC	CASSGWRGQDYGYTF	TRBV27	TRBJ1-2	many	TRBD1
TGCGCCAGCAGCTTGGCACCTCTAGCGGGGGACTCCTACGAGCAGTACTTC	CASSLAPLAGDSYEQYF	TRBV5-1	TRBJ2-7	NA	TRBD2
TGCAGTGCTAGTTTGGGGGCGAACACCGGGGAGCTGTTTTTT	CSASLGANTGELFF	TRBV20-1	TRBJ2-2	NA	NA
TGTGCCATCAGGAAACAGGGTCCCCCTACGGGGGGCTACACCTTC	CAIRKQGPPTGGYTF	TRBV10-3	TRBJ1-2	NA	NA
TGTGCCAGTAGTATACTCACTCCGGACAGGGGTACCTACGAGCAGTACTTC	CASSILTPDRGTYEQYF	TRBV19	TRBJ2-7	many	TRBD1
TGTGCCAGCAGTTTATGGAGGGACAATCAGCCCCAGCATTTT	CASSLWRDNQPQHF	TRBV27	TRBJ1-5	many	NA
TGCAGTGCTAGAATGGGGAATGAAAAACTGTTTTTT	CSARMGNEKLFF	TRBV20-1	TRBJ1-4	few	NA
TGTGCCAGCAGCCCACCGGGGACGGTAGCGGGGGCCTCCTACGAGCAGTACTTC	CASSPPGTVAGASYEQYF	TRBV7-2	TRBJ2-7	NA	TRBD2
TGTGCCAGCTCACCGAGGAGGGGGAGGAGCACAGATACGCAGTATTTT	CASSPRRGRSTDTQYF	TRBV18	TRBJ2-3	NA	NA
TGTGCCAGCAACTTTAATCCAGGCACGATTGAAGCTTTCTTT	CASNFNPGTIEAFF	TRBV6-1	TRBJ1-1	many	NA
TGCAGTGCAGTCGGGGGGGCCTGGCAGTACTTC	CSAVGGAWQYF	TRBV20-1	TRBJ2-7	many	TRBD2
TGTGCCATCAGTGAGCCTAACAGGGACTATGGCTACACCTTC	CAISEPNRDYGYTF	TRBV10-3	TRBJ1-2	many	NA
TGTGCCAGCAGCAGTCGCCGTGGACAGTCCAATCAGCCCCAGCATTTT	CASSSRRGQSNQPQHF	TRBV12-3/TRBV12-4	TRBJ1-5	many	NA
TGCAGTGCTAGAGATAGCCTCGGACGGAACAATCAGCCCCAGCATTTT	CSARDSLGRNNQPQHF	TRBV20-1	TRBJ1-5	NA	NA
TGTGCCAGCACCGGACAGGGGGATAAGCCCCAGCATTTT	CASTGQGDKPQHF	TRBV2	TRBJ1-5	many	TRBD1
TGTGCCAGCAGCTCCTCTGGCGGGGGAGATACGCAGTATTTT	CASSSSGGGDTQYF	TRBV11-2	TRBJ2-3	many	TRBD2
TGTGCCAGCAGCCGGACTAGTTACAATGAGCAGTTCTTC	CASSRTSYNEQFF	TRBV7-2	TRBJ2-1	NA	TRBD2
TGTGCCAGCATGGGAGGCACCGGGGAGCTGTTTTTT	CASMGGTGELFF	TRBV27	TRBJ2-2	many	NA
TGTGCCAGCAGCTTAATTTTGGGGGCAGCTGGGGCCAACGTCCTGACTTTC	CASSLILGAAGANVLTF	TRBV7-2	TRBJ2-6	NA	NA
TGTGCCAGCAGCCCCTCTCCCGCGGGAGTTGAGCAGTTCTTC	CASSPSPAGVEQFF	TRBV11-2	TRBJ2-1	many	TRBD2